This TCR beta chain stems from a study of blood T cell repertoires in COVID-19. Study in general: Donors in the United States, Italy and Spain gave samples during acute or convalescent COVID-19. Sample material is recorded as cDNA or gDNA derived from T cells, B-cell-depleted T cells, or PBMCs.

Per the original methods: Cell counts per sample came from amplifying reference gene primers. Generated by immunoSEQ multiplex PCR, the TCRdb table keeps only in-frame clones and is missing some. V, J and clone size reflect that table, while D and trimming were determined from the DNA. The sample lists 100,000 or so clones; around 81% were seen once. As concerns this clone: Mismatch with germline at one junction end may stem from a read error.

CDR1 and CDR2 from the germline V gene are DFQATT and SNEGSKA (reference sequence). The CDR3 spans 13 residues. The sequenced material came from peripheral blood. The sequence derives from a man in his sixties with acute or convalescent COVID-19. V gene TRBV20-1 combines with J gene TRBJ2-3, with 9 bases matching TRBD2. CDR3 nucleotide sequence: TGCAGCGCTAGTACTAGCGGGCAGGATACGCAGTATTTT. Its translation is CSASTSGQDTQYF.